The 15 T cell receptor beta chains below were found in one sample sequenced in a study of Ad26.COV2.S vaccination and SARS-CoV-2 variants. Described treatment: about 20 received Ad26.COV2.S at low or high dose, single or two shots; about 5 received placebo; per-sample allocation not given. Each sample was drawn 63 days after the first injection (of vaccine or placebo). The table came from immunoSEQ multiplex PCR; TCRdb's copy has only in-frame clones and leaves some out. The sample lists around 340,000 clones, 86% occurring once. The input for sequencing was peripheral blood, taken in a trial of Ad26.COV2.S vaccine versus placebo. The receptors originated from a person between 18 and 65 years old who received the Ad26.COV2.S COVID-19 vaccine or a placebo.

The chain is built from TRBV4-3 and TRBJ2-3; 7 bases align to TRBD2. The CDR3 has 17 residues. V shed 1 base and J 2 bases; nucleotides not matched to a gene: 9. Per germline, CDR1 LGHNA and CDR2 YSLEER. CDR3 sequence: CASSQGAPTSATDTQYF. The CDR3 coding sequence is TGCGCCAGCAGCCAAGGGGCCCCAACTAGCGCCACAGATACGCAGTATTTT.

CDR3 region: CASSPVSERDFYEQYF. The CDR3 coding sequence is TGTGCCAGCAGTCCCGTTAGCGAGAGGGATTTCTACGAGCAGTACTTC. This chain connects TRBV28 to TRBJ2-7; weak D call: TRBD2 (5 bases). V lost 5 bases to trimming and J lost 3 bases, with 20 bases between them. Germline CDR1 reads MDHEN; CDR2 reads SYDVKM. This CDR3 region has 16 residues. The variable domain in full, with the rest retrieved from reference TRBV28 and TRBJ2-7, is DVKVTQSSRYLVKRTGEKVFLECVQDMDHENMFWYRQDPGLGLRLIYFSYDVKMKEKGDIPEGYSVSREKKERFSLILESASTNQTSMYLCASSPVSERDFYEQYFGPGTRLTVT.

This chain joins TRBV28 and TRBJ1-2, with D tentatively TRBD1 (6 bases). Germline V lookup: CDR1 MDHEN, CDR2 SYDVKM. Trimming took 4 bases from V and 2 from J, leaving 11 bases between them. CDR3 length: 14 residues. In DNA form, the CDR3 reads TGTGCCAGCAGTTCTGGGACATTGAACTATGGCTACACCTTC. Protein product: CASSSGTLNYGYTF.

V is TRBV6-5 and J is TRBJ1-5; tentatively, D is TRBD1 (6 bases). Trimming removed 2 bases from V and 6 bases from J, with 8 bases in between. There are 13 residues in the CDR3. Germline-derived CDR1 and CDR2 are MNHEY and SVGAGI. As DNA, the CDR3 is TGTGCCAGCAGTTACGGGGGCGGTCAGCCCCAGCATTTT. Translation: CASSYGGGQPQHF.

The V gene is TRBV5-1, the J gene TRBJ2-7; 8 bases are shared with TRBD2. V trimming: 2 bases; J trimming: 0 bases; junction bases outside the gene matches: 4. The length of the CDR3 is 15 residues. Germline lookup yields CDR1 SGHRS and CDR2 YFSETQ. CDR3 sequence reads: CASSFSLAGSYEQYF. The CDR3 DNA reads TGCGCCAGCAGCTTCAGTCTAGCGGGCTCCTACGAGCAGTACTTC.

V usage is TRBV19 and J usage is TRBJ1-4, with TRBD1 identical over 7 bases. Trimming at V came to 10 bases and at J to 0 bases, leaving 8 bases not matched to a gene. Looked up from germline, CDR1 is LNHDA and CDR2 is SQIVND (reference sequence). This CDR3 has 15 residues. The DNA of the CDR3 is TGTGCCACCAGGGGGGGAGTCACAACTAATGAAAAACTGTTTTTT. Its translation: CATRGGVTTNEKLFF.

This clone was detected once. J is TRBJ1-1 and V is TRBV6-2 or TRBV6-3; 9 bases match TRBD1. This CDR3 is 14 amino acids long. V gave up 6 bases and J gave up 8 bases; unmatched junction bases: 10. Germline loops: CDR1 MNHEY, CDR2 SVGEGT. This chain's CDR3 is CASSTGTGREEAFF. CDR3 DNA: TGTGCCAGCAGCACCGGGACAGGGCGAGAGGAAGCTTTCTTT.

V usage is TRBV6-2 or TRBV6-3 and J usage is TRBJ2-2; unclear D gene. V was cut by 2 bases and J by 6 bases, with 19 bases left in between. Per the germline V gene, CDR1 is MNHEY and CDR2 is SVGEGT. This CDR3 has 17 residues. CDR3 DNA: TGTGCCAGCAGTTACCGGCCCCTTAGGACGCCCCCCGGGGAGCTGTTTTTT. This sequence encodes CASSYRPLRTPPGELFF.

The V and J genes are TRBV19 and TRBJ1-6; a weak D match, TRBD1 (6 bases). Trimming left V 8 bases short and J 1 base short, with 21 bases between. This CDR3 has 18 residues. Germline lookup yields CDR1 LNHDA and CDR2 SQIVND (reference sequence). This CDR3 is CASHPLGGRGSYNSPLHF. The DNA of the CDR3 is TGTGCCAGTCACCCTTTGGGGGGCCGTGGATCCTATAATTCACCCCTCCACTTT.

Only one count was recorded for this clone. The rearrangement links TRBV3-1 (or the pseudogene TRBV3-2) to TRBJ2-1; 11 positions agree with TRBD2. Germline CDR1 LGHDT, CDR2 YNNKEL (reference sequence). CDR3 length: 16 amino acids. After removal of 0 bases from V and 2 bases from J, the junction contained 0 bases not matched to a gene. The CDR3 DNA follows: TGTGCCAGCAGCCAAGATAGCGGGGGGGCCTACAATGAGCAGTTCTTC. This codes for CASSQDSGGAYNEQFF.

The chain uses TRBV2 and TRBJ1-2; D is ambiguous. Germline V gene sequence: CDR1 SNHLY, CDR2 FYNNEI. The V and J ends lost 0 bases and 0 bases respectively, with 8 bases between them. This CDR3 spans 15 amino acids. As DNA, the CDR3 is TGTGCCAGCAGTGAAGCAGGATTAGCTAACTATGGCTACACCTTC. Translation gives CASSEAGLANYGYTF.

This rearrangement joins TRBV5-1 to TRBJ1-2; D is possibly TRBD1 (6 bases). From germline, CDR1 is SGHRS and CDR2 YFSETQ. Trimming stripped 5 bases from V and 8 bases from J, with 16 bases between. The CDR3 runs to 13 residues. The CDR3 sequence is CASSFPGTSGYTF. DNA of the CDR3: TGCGCCAGCAGTTTCCCCGGGACATCCGGCTACACCTTC.

The V gene is TRBV19, the J gene TRBJ1-1; unclear D gene. Germline CDR1 LNHDA, CDR2 SQIVND (reference sequence). The V end lost 7 bases, the J end lost 7 bases, and 16 bases lay between the germline ends. The CDR3 runs to 13 residues. The CDR3 sequence is CASKGYKGIEAFF. The CDR3 DNA reads as TGTGCCAGTAAGGGATATAAGGGTATTGAAGCTTTCTTT.

The chain is built from TRBV2 and TRBJ2-5; TRBD1 matches at 7 bases. V was pared by 2 bases and J by 5 bases, with 8 bases of the junction left unmatched. Germline V gene lookup returns CDR1 SNHLY and CDR2 FYNNEI. The CDR3 is 15 amino acids. The CDR3 DNA follows: TGTGCCAGCAGTGAAATGGGTGACAGGGATGAGACCCAGTACTTC. Residues: CASSEMGDRDETQYF.

The CDR3, as DNA: TGTGCCAGCAGCAACCCGGGCCGCCCCCACGAGCAGTACTTC. Translation: CASSNPGRPHEQYF. The rearrangement links TRBV5-6 to TRBJ2-7; D gene unclear. The germline CDR1 and CDR2 sequences are SGHDT and YYEEEE. Trimming shortened V by 4 bases and J by 5 bases, and 16 bases separated the two germline ends. The CDR3 length is 14 residues.